What follows are 25 T cell receptor beta chains derived from one specimen sequenced in a study of blood T cell repertoires in COVID-19. The assay was immunoSEQ multiplex PCR, and TCRdb's table has in-frame clones only and misses some. The table lists a few hundred thousand clones, roughly 90% of them singletons. Material: peripheral blood. Receptors were obtained from a man between 18 and 35 years old who had recovered from COVID-19.

For this clone: Compared with germline, one end of the junction differs, possibly owing to a read error. Different DNA sequences within this sample yield the same CDR3. The genes are TRBV30 and TRBJ2-7, with TRBD2 matching over 8 bases. CDR1 and CDR2 from the germline V gene are GTSNPN and SVGIG (reference sequence). The CDR3 covers 13 residues. CDR3 sequence reads: CAWARGGSYEQYF. Written as DNA, the CDR3 is TGTGCCTGGGCCCGGGGGGGGTCCTATGAGCAGTACTTC.

In regard to this clone: The same CDR3 arises from other DNA sequences in this sample as well. The rearrangement joins TRBV15 to TRBJ1-1; 8 bases match TRBD1. Germline loops: CDR1 LNHNV, CDR2 YYDKDF (reference sequence). The CDR3 totals 14 residues. V lost 0 bases and J lost 5; bases outside the gene matches: 2. CDR3 coding DNA: TGTGCCACCAGCAGAGACAGGGGGCGGACTGAAGCTTTCTTT. It yields the protein CATSRDRGRTEAFF.

The chain joins TRBV5-1 to TRBJ1-4, with D perhaps matching TRBD1 (5 bases). V dropped 4 bases and J dropped 5 bases, with 18 bases sitting between them. CDR1 is SGHRS, CDR2 YFSETQ, per germline. This CDR3 has 16 amino acids. CDR3 region: CASSATFDSPNEKLFF. CDR3 bases: TGCGCCAGCAGCGCAACCTTTGACAGCCCGAATGAAAAACTGTTTTTT.

The chain recombines TRBV15 with TRBJ2-5, with a tentative D call TRBD2 (6 bases). The CDR3 runs to 13 residues. Per germline, CDR1 LNHNV and CDR2 YYDKDF (reference sequence). Deletions cut 5 bases from V and 4 bases from J, with 11 bases between. Here the CDR3 DNA reads TGTGCCACCAGCGGGGGACTGGGAGAGACCCAGTACTTC. Its protein is CATSGGLGETQYF.

V gene TRBV18 combines with J gene TRBJ1-2; tentatively, D is TRBD1 (5 bases). Trimming removed 2 bases from V and 4 bases from J, with 20 bases in between. The germline CDR1 and CDR2 sequences are KGHSH and LQKENI. There are 17 residues in the CDR3. The CDR3 spells CASSPGQGQVSSYGYTF. Written as DNA, the CDR3 is TGTGCCAGCTCACCAGGGCAGGGTCAGGTCTCTAGCTATGGCTACACCTTC.

The chain has TRBV7-9 and TRBJ2-5, with 10 bases fitting TRBD1. V shed 5 bases, J shed 4 bases, and the junction held 4 bases outside the gene matches. CDR1 SEHNR and CDR2 FQNEAQ come from the germline V gene (reference sequence). This CDR3 region has 14 residues. Here the CDR3 reads CASSARTGGETQYF. The DNA for the CDR3 is TGTGCCAGCAGCGCCCGGACAGGGGGAGAGACCCAGTACTTC.

The V gene is TRBV6-2 or TRBV6-3, the J gene TRBJ1-2; 11 bases agree with TRBD1. V was pared by 0 bases and J by 7 bases, with 4 bases of the junction left unmatched. The CDR3 loop spans 15 amino acids. CDR1 MNHEY and CDR2 SVGEGT come from the germline V gene. CDR3 in DNA: TGTGCCAGCAGTTACTCCGCCGGGACAGGGGGTGGCTACACCTTC. Its protein is CASSYSAGTGGGYTF.

This chain connects TRBV7-2 to TRBJ2-3; D is possibly TRBD2 (6 bases). Trimming removed 2 bases at V and 4 bases at J, with 16 bases between. CDR3 length: 16 amino acids. Germline CDR1 and CDR2: SGHTA and FQGNSA. Here the CDR3 DNA reads TGTGCCAGCAGCTTATCTCTAGCGTTAGCCTCAGATACGCAGTATTTT. Translation: CASSLSLALASDTQYF.

The chain is built from TRBV5-1 and TRBJ1-5, with D possibly TRBD1 on 5 matching bases. There are 15 residues in the CDR3. The germline V gene has CDR1 SGHRS and CDR2 YFSETQ. Deletions cut 0 bases from V and 8 bases from J, with 15 bases between. The CDR3 bases are TGCGCCAGCAGCTTGGCCGGGGACCGGGGGGAGCCCCAGCATTTT. Translating it yields CASSLAGDRGEPQHF.

J is TRBJ1-5 and V is TRBV19; D is uncertain. The CDR3 covers 14 residues. Germline values: CDR1 LNHDA, CDR2 SQIVND (reference sequence). V was pared by 6 bases and J by 3 bases, with 12 bases between. CDR3 in amino acids: CASRTGVLNQPQHF. The CDR3, as DNA: TGTGCCAGTAGAACCGGGGTCCTCAATCAGCCCCAGCATTTT.

The chain links TRBV6-6 to TRBJ1-3; D gene unclear. Between the trimmed V and J ends, which lost 6 bases and 4 bases, there was a span of 16 bases. The CDR3 has 15 amino acids. CDR1 and CDR2 from the germline V gene are MNHNY and SVGAGI (reference sequence). CDR3 nucleotides: TGTGCCAGCAGCCAGACCACCTCGGGGGGAAACACCATATATTTT. It yields the protein CASSQTTSGGNTIYF.

This chain links TRBV12-3 or TRBV12-4 with TRBJ1-6; no definite D call. The V end was cut by 2 bases, the J end by 10 bases, with 9 bases between. CDR3 length: 13 amino acids. CDR3 in DNA: TGTGCCAGCAGTTTATATAAGAGCTCACCCCTCCACTTT. Translating gives CASSLYKSSPLHF.

The rearrangement uses TRBV9 and TRBJ1-1; 7 positions agree with TRBD1. Germline-derived CDR1 and CDR2 are SGDLS and YYNGEE. The CDR3 totals 14 residues. The V segment lost 4 bases and the J segment 0 bases; nucleotides outside the gene matches: 3. The CDR3, as DNA: TGTGCCAGCAGCAAGGACAGGATGAACACTGAAGCTTTCTTT. This encodes CASSKDRMNTEAFF.

The V and J genes are TRBV7-9 and TRBJ2-1, with TRBD2 matching 8 bases. The CDR3 is 19 amino acids. Trimming at V came to 1 base and at J to 0 bases, leaving 11 bases not matched to a gene. Germline assignment: CDR1 SEHNR and CDR2 FQNEAQ (reference sequence). The CDR3, as DNA: TGTGCCAGCAGCTTAGGGCTAGCGGGCGCCTCGAGCTCCTACAATGAGCAGTTCTTC. Protein sequence: CASSLGLAGASSSYNEQFF.

V usage is TRBV6-1 and J usage is TRBJ2-3; D not resolved. Trimming stripped 3 bases from V and 2 bases from J, with 9 bases between. The CDR3 has 14 residues. CDR1 MNHNS and CDR2 SASEGT come from the germline V gene. CDR3 nucleotides: TGTGCCAGCAGTGAGCAGATTTCCACAGATACGCAGTATTTT. This translates into CASSEQISTDTQYF.

This clone has just a few counts. The chain couples TRBV5-1 to TRBJ2-2; 8 positions agree with TRBD1. The CDR3 runs 16 residues. Germline V gives CDR1 SGHRS, CDR2 YFSETQ. V shed 0 bases, J shed 7 bases, and the junction held 8 bases outside the gene matches. For the CDR3, the DNA is TGCGCCAGCAGCTTGGCTTCAGGGGGCGCGCACGGGGAGCTGTTTTTT. Translated: CASSLASGGAHGELFF.

The chain employs TRBV9 and TRBJ1-2; D gene uncertain. The CDR3 totals 13 residues. Trimming removed 5 bases from V and 2 bases from J, with 10 bases in between. Germline CDR1 is SGDLS and CDR2 is YYNGEE. This chain's CDR3 is CASSPRGNYGYTF. As DNA, the CDR3 is TGTGCCAGCAGTCCGAGAGGGAACTATGGCTACACCTTC.

The chain couples TRBV19 to TRBJ2-2; D ambiguous. V was shortened by 8 bases and J by 6 bases, with 7 bases between the two germline ends. Germline-derived CDR1 and CDR2 are LNHDA and SQIVND (reference sequence). This CDR3 has 11 amino acids. The CDR3 sequence: CASRYPGELFF. In DNA form, the CDR3 reads TGTGCCAGTCGGTATCCCGGGGAGCTGTTTTTT.

V is TRBV5-8 and J is TRBJ2-1, with 11 bases lining up with TRBD2. The CDR3 length is 15 residues. Germline-derived CDR1 and CDR2 are SGHTS and YDEGEE. With V trimmed by 4 bases and J by 9 bases, 9 bases remained unmatched. CDR3 amino acids: CASSPYSGGAFEQFF. CDR3 nucleotide sequence: TGTGCCAGCAGCCCCTATAGCGGGGGGGCCTTTGAGCAGTTCTTC.

V gene TRBV27 combines with J gene TRBJ2-1; D is unclear. Germline V CDR1 and CDR2: MNHEY, SMNVEV (reference sequence). Trimming took 2 bases from V and 7 from J, leaving 9 bases between them. This CDR3 spans 13 amino acids. The CDR3 DNA reads TGTGCCAGCAGTTTAAGCCGCGCTAATGAGCAGTTCTTC. It translates to CASSLSRANEQFF.

This clone showed up just a few times. The chain has TRBV6-5 and TRBJ1-5; no clear D gene. Trimming took off 2 bases at V and 5 bases at J, with 7 bases between the two ends. This CDR3 has 13 amino acids. The germline V gene encodes CDR1 MNHEY and CDR2 SVGAGI. CDR3 amino acids: CASSYREDQPQHF. The CDR3 nucleotides read TGTGCCAGCAGTTACAGGGAGGATCAGCCCCAGCATTTT.

The chain has TRBV18 and TRBJ1-5; TRBD1 agrees at 7 bases. The CDR3 totals 13 residues. After removal of 5 bases from V and 2 bases from J, the junction contained 0 bases not matched to a gene. Germline V gene sequence: CDR1 KGHSH, CDR2 LQKENI. This CDR3 is CASSTGGNQPQHF. The CDR3, as DNA: TGTGCCAGCTCAACAGGGGGCAATCAGCCCCAGCATTTT.

CDR3 protein: CAISDRGRSVTGELFF. The DNA for the CDR3 is TGTGCCATCAGCGACAGGGGACGTAGCGTTACCGGGGAGCTGTTTTTT. V is TRBV10-3 and J is TRBJ2-2; TRBD1 matches at 8 bases. The CDR3 runs to 16 residues. In germline, CDR1 is ENHRY, CDR2 SYGVKD. Losses at the gene ends were 6 bases for V and 5 bases for J; bases not matched to a gene: 11.

The chain is built from TRBV6-2 or TRBV6-3 and TRBJ1-1, with 7 bases fitting TRBD1. The CDR3 extends over 16 amino acids. Germline V CDR1 and CDR2: MNHEY, SVGEGT. V shed 2 bases and J 0 bases; nucleotides not matched to a gene: 6. As DNA, the CDR3 is TGTGCCAGCAGTTACCGACAGGGTGATATGAACACTGAAGCTTTCTTT. It encodes CASSYRQGDMNTEAFF.

The chain links TRBV5-4 to TRBJ2-3; 7 nucleotides agree with TRBD2. The junction had 3 bases not matched to a gene; V was cut back by 0 bases and J by 2 bases. This CDR3 comprises 15 residues. Germline loops: CDR1 SGHNT, CDR2 YYREEE (reference sequence). The CDR3 loop reads CASSLGLAPTDTQYF. As DNA, the CDR3 is TGTGCCAGCAGCTTGGGACTAGCCCCCACAGATACGCAGTATTTT. Full variable domain (missing parts from reference TRBV5-4 and TRBJ2-3): ETGVTQSPTHLIKTRGQQVTLRCSSQSGHNTVSWYQQALGQGPQFIFQYYREEENGRGNFPPRFSGLQFPNYSSELNVNALELDDSALYLCASSLGLAPTDTQYFGPGTRLTVL.